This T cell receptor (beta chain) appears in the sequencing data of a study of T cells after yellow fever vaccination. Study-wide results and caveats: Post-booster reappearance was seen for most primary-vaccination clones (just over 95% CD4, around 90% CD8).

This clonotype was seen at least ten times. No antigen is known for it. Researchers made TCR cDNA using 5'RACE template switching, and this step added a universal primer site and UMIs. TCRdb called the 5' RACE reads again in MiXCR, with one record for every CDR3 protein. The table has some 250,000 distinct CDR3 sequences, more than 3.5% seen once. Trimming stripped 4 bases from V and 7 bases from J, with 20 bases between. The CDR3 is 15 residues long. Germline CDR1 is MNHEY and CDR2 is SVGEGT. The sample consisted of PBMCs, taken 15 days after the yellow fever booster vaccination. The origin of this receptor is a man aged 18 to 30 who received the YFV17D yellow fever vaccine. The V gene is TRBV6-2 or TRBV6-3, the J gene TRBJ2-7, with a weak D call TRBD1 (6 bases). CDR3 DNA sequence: TGTGCCAGCAGTTCGTACAGGGAACCTACGTCGGAGCAGTACTTC. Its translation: CASSSYREPTSEQYF.